This T cell receptor (beta chain) was recorded in a study of T cell clones after liver transplantation. Study background: As an antigen-independent comparator, third-party-reactive TCRbeta sequences came from pre-transplant mixed lymphocyte reactions. Apart from a few HCV-positive recipients, transplants were for non-autoimmune, non-viral reasons. Timepoints were pre-transplant, pre-withdrawal, and after withdrawal was completed or failed. Overall study findings and caveats: In two subjects, few donor cells limited the measurable donor-reactive repertoire.

There are a few counts of this clone. The antigen remains unidentified. Profiled with immunoSEQ multiplex PCR; TCRdb holds only in-frame clones, not every one. The table records tens of thousands of clones, 71% of them present only once. Germline CDR1 is MNHNY and CDR2 is SVGAGI (reference sequence). Trimming removed 2 bases at V and 2 bases at J, with 10 bases between. This CDR3 has 15 amino acids. The input for sequencing was CD4+ T cells from blood, taken before liver transplant. The gene calls are TRBV6-6 and TRBJ2-1, with D perhaps TRBD2 (6 bases). This TCR derives from a human donor who received a liver transplant. The CDR3 region is CASSYPQRAYNEQFF. In DNA form, the CDR3 reads TGTGCCAGCAGTTACCCCCAGCGGGCCTACAATGAGCAGTTCTTC.